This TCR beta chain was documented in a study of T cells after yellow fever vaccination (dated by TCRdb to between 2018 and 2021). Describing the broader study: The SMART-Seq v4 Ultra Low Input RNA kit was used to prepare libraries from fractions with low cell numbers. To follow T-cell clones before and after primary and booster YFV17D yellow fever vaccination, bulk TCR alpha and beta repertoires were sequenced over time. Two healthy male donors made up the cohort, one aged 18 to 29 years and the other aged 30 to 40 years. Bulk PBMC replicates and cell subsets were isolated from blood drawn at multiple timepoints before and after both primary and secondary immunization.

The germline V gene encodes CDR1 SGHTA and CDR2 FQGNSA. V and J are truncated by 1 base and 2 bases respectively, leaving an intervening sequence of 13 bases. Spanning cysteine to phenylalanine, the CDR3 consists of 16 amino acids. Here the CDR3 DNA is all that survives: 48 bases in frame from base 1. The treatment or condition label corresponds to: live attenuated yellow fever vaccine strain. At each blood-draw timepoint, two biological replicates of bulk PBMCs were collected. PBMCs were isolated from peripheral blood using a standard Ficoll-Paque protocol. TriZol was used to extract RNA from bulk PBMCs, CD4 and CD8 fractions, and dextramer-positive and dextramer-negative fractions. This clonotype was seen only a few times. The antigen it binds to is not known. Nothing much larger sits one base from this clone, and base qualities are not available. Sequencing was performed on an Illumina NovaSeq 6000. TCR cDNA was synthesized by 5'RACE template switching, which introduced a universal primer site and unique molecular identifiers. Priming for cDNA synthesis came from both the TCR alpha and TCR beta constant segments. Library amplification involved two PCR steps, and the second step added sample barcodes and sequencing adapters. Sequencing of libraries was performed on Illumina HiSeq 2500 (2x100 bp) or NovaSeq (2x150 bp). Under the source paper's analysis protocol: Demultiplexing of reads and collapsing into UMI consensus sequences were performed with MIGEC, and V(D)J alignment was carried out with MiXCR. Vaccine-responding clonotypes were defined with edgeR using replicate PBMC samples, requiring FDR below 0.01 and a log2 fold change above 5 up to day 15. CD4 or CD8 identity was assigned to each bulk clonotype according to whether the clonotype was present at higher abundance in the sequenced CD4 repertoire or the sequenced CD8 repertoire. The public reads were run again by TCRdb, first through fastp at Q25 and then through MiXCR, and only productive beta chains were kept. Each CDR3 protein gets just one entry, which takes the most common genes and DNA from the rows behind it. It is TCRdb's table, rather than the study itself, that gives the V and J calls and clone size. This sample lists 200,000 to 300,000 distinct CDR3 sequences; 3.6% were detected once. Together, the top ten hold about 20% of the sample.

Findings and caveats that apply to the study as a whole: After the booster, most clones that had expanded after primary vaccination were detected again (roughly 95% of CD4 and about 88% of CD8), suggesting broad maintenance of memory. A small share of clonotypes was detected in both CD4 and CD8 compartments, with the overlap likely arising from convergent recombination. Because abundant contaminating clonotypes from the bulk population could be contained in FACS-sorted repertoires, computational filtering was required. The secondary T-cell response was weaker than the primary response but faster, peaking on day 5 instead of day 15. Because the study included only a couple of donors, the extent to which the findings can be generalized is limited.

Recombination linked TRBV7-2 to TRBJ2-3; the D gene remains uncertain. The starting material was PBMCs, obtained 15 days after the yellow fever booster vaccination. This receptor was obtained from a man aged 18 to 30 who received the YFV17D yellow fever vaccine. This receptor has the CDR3 CASSLVGSPLTDTQYF. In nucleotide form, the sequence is TGTGCCAGCAGCTTAGTAGGGTCGCCCCTCACAGATACGCAGTATTTT.